This T cell receptor beta chain was sequenced for a study of molecular identifiers for immune sequencing clone quantification. MiXCR, applied by TCRdb to the PCR reads, yields one record per CDR3 protein. Altogether 80,000 to 95,000 distinct CDR3 sequences are present, 15% to 20% being singletons, with the ten largest covering roughly 0.8%. The CDR3 length is 16 residues. Germline-derived CDR1 and CDR2 are DFQATT and SNEGSKA (reference sequence). A note on this clonotype: At one of its ends the junction is not consistent with the germline gene, which may arise from a read error.

V usage is TRBV20-1 and J usage is TRBJ2-5; 12 nucleotides agree with TRBD2. Material for sequencing was naive CD8+ T cells from blood, with Jurkat cell RNA spiked in. Sample subset: FACS-sorted CD8+CD4-CCR7+CD45RA+ naive T cells. The receptor was isolated from a human donor in good health. Some libraries in this study had Jurkat cell RNA spiked in. The CDR3 loop is CSAKRLAGVYQEAQYF. The CDR3 nucleotides read TGCAGTGCAAAGAGACTAGCGGGAGTATATCAAGAGGCCCAGTACTTC.